A single sample gave rise to the 18 T cell receptor beta chains below, sequenced in a study of beta chain features in type 1 diabetes. What was sequenced were expressed TCRB transcripts, since all of the isolated RNA had been reverse transcribed. Generated by immunoSEQ multiplex PCR, the TCRdb table keeps only in-frame clones and is missing some. The sample yields hundreds of thousands of clones, roughly 8% seen once. Sequencing input: central memory CD4+ T cells from blood. The receptors were sampled from a woman younger than 35 in good health.

This chain uses TRBV9 with TRBJ2-1, with D unresolved. The germline gives CDR1 SGDLS, CDR2 YYNGEE. V was trimmed by 0 bases and J by 10 bases, leaving 11 bases between them. There are 13 residues in the CDR3. CDR3 coding DNA: TGTGCCAGCAGCGTAGACTACGGGCGGGAGCAGTTCTTC. This sequence encodes CASSVDYGREQFF.

The DNA of the CDR3 is TGTGCCAGTAGACGGCTAGCGGGAGGAGCAGATACGCAGTATTTT. Translation gives CASRRLAGGADTQYF. V gene TRBV19 combines with J gene TRBJ2-3, with 11 bases aligning to TRBD2. The CDR3 has 15 residues. V was clipped by 6 bases and J by 4 bases; unmatched bases: 6. Germline assignment: CDR1 LNHDA and CDR2 SQIVND (reference sequence). The complete variable domain, with remaining parts taken from reference TRBV19 and TRBJ2-3, reads DGGITQSPKYLFRKEGQNVTLSCEQNLNHDAMYWYRQDPGQGLRLIYYSQIVNDFQKGDIAEGYSVSREKKESFPLTVTSAQKNPTAFYLCASRRLAGGADTQYFGPGTRLTVL.

This clone was picked up a small number of times. The chain has TRBV18 and TRBJ2-2; a possible D gene is TRBD1 (6 bases). The CDR3 runs to 16 residues. V lost 8 bases to trimming and J lost 12 bases, with 28 bases between them. Per germline, CDR1 KGHSH and CDR2 LQKENI. The CDR3 here is CASELGTDRSSSKLFF. The CDR3 nucleotides are TGTGCCAGCGAACTGGGAACCGACAGGTCCTCGTCTAAGCTGTTTTTT.

The chain uses TRBV10-3 and TRBJ2-5; either TRBD1 or TRBD2 may supply D (5 bases each). Trimming stripped 11 bases from V and 0 bases from J, with 13 bases between. Germline values: CDR1 ENHRY, CDR2 SYGVKD. The CDR3 is made up of 13 amino acids. The CDR3: CAPGGGNQETQYF. In DNA form, the CDR3 reads TGTGCCCCTGGTGGGGGAAACCAAGAGACCCAGTACTTC.

The V gene is TRBV29-1, the J gene TRBJ2-1; 12 bases are a match to TRBD2. The V and J ends lost 4 bases and 4 bases, in that order; junction bases with no gene match: 20. Germline V CDR1 and CDR2: SQVTM, ANQGSEA. The CDR3 extends over 20 amino acids. The DNA for the CDR3 is TGCAGCGTTGTGGGGGAAACGACTAGCGGGAGTAAATTTGGATACAATGAGCAGTTCTTC. Encoded protein: CSVVGETTSGSKFGYNEQFF.

The chain couples TRBV28 to TRBJ1-2; 7 nucleotides agree with TRBD1. Germline trimming cut 5 bases from V and 1 base from J; bases unmatched to any gene: 4. Germline assignment: CDR1 MDHEN and CDR2 SYDVKM. This CDR3 is built from 14 residues. The CDR3 bases are TGTGCCAGCAGTGAGGGACAGCATAACTATGGCTACACCTTC. This translates into CASSEGQHNYGYTF.

This clone was counted only a few times. The V call is TRBV2, the J call TRBJ1-2; D is uncertain. The CDR3 totals 13 residues. V lost 6 bases, J lost 7 bases, and 15 bases lay in between. Germline V gene data show CDR1 as SNHLY and CDR2 as FYNNEI. The CDR3 nucleotides read TGTGCCAGCAGCAGCCAGTCAGGTTCTGGCTACACCTTC. Protein: CASSSQSGSGYTF.

V gene TRBV7-9 combines with J gene TRBJ1-3; possible D gene TRBD1, 5 bases. The CDR3 totals 15 residues. The germline V and J ends were trimmed by 6 bases and 0 bases, with 12 bases remaining between them. CDR1 is SEHNR and CDR2 is FQNEAQ in the germline V gene (reference sequence). This CDR3 is CASRPPGHSGNTIYF. The CDR3 DNA reads TGTGCCAGCAGACCCCCAGGGCACTCTGGAAACACCATATATTTT.

The J gene is TRBJ1-1, the V gene TRBV28, with D possibly TRBD1 on 6 matching bases. The CDR3 loop spans 16 amino acids. Trimming cost V 7 bases and J 1 base, with 19 bases left between them. Looked up from germline, CDR1 is MDHEN and CDR2 is SYDVKM. CDR3 region: CASKSRYLQGNTEAFF. CDR3 nucleotide sequence: TGTGCCAGCAAGTCCAGGTATCTACAGGGGAACACTGAAGCTTTCTTT.

The sample holds a few counts of this clone. This chain joins TRBV5-4 and TRBJ2-2; D gene unclear. CDR1 is SGHNT, CDR2 YYREEE, per germline (reference sequence). There are 12 residues in the CDR3. V lost 7 bases, J lost 7 bases, and 11 bases lay in between. The CDR3 bases are TGTGCCAGCGCACGGGTGGGCGGGGAGCTGTTTTTT. It translates to CASARVGGELFF.

A few counts support this clone. This chain connects TRBV11-2 to TRBJ2-3; D unclear. CDR3 length equals 11 residues. Trimming took 6 bases from V and 3 from J, leaving 4 bases between them. The germline V gene encodes CDR1 SGHAT and CDR2 FQNNGV. CDR3: CASSITDTQYF. CDR3 sequence (DNA): TGTGCCAGCAGTATTACAGATACGCAGTATTTT.

This clone was seen only a few times. The rearrangement links TRBV7-2 to TRBJ1-5; 9 bases agree with TRBD1. V gave up 2 bases and J gave up 5 bases; unmatched junction bases: 7. Germline-derived CDR1 and CDR2 are SGHTA and FQGNSA. The CDR3 runs to 16 residues. The CDR3 bases are TGTGCCAGCAGCTTATCATCACAGGGGGCTTATCAGCCCCAGCATTTT. Its translation is CASSLSSQGAYQPQHF.

This chain uses TRBV19 with TRBJ2-7; the D is unclear. Trimming pared 3 bases from V and 5 bases from J, leaving 17 bases between. Germline V gene data show CDR1 as LNHDA and CDR2 as SQIVND (reference sequence). CDR3 size: 15 residues. The DNA of the CDR3 is TGTGCCAGTAGTATTGGGCCTCAGACCTTCCACGAGCAGTACTTC. Translation gives CASSIGPQTFHEQYF.

This clone was found a few times. This CDR3 is CASSLAWDRYEQYF. The CDR3 bases are TGTGCCAGCAGCTTAGCATGGGACAGGTACGAGCAGTACTTC. V is TRBV7-2 and J is TRBJ2-7, with TRBD1 matching over 8 bases. There are 14 residues in the CDR3. The ends lost 0 bases at V and 4 bases at J; junction bases unmatched: 2. Per the germline V gene, CDR1 is SGHTA and CDR2 is FQGNSA. The variable domain in full, completed from reference TRBV7-2 and TRBJ2-7, reads GAGVSQSPSNKVTEKGKDVELRCDPISGHTALYWYRQSLGQGLEFLIYFQGNSAPDKSGLPSDRFSAERTGGSVSTLTIQRTQQEDSAVYLCASSLAWDRYEQYFGPGTRLTVT.

This clone was observed a handful of times. The gene calls are TRBV7-2 and TRBJ1-1, with a possible D match to TRBD1 (5 bases). Germline CDR1 reads SGHTA; CDR2 reads FQGNSA. The V end lost 1 base, the J end lost 5 bases, and 14 bases lay between the germline ends. The CDR3 loop spans 15 amino acids. The CDR3 protein is CASSLVFQGHTEAFF. The CDR3 nucleotides are TGTGCCAGCAGCTTAGTTTTTCAGGGCCATACTGAAGCTTTCTTT.

The rearrangement uses TRBV5-6 and TRBJ2-1; the D gene is possibly TRBD1 (5 bases). Germline V gives CDR1 SGHDT, CDR2 YYEEEE. This CDR3 is 14 amino acids long. The germline V and J ends were trimmed by 1 base and 4 bases, with 9 bases remaining between them. The CDR3 region is CASSLTGLYNEQFF. The CDR3 DNA is TGTGCCAGCAGCTTGACAGGTTTATACAATGAGCAGTTCTTC.

The chain uses TRBV28 and TRBJ2-3; no definite D call. This CDR3 is 11 amino acids long. Between the trimmed V and J ends, which lost 10 bases and 6 bases, there was a span of 11 bases. The V gene's germline CDR1 is MDHEN and CDR2 SYDVKM. CDR3 in DNA: TGTGCCACCATAGACGAGGATACGCAGTATTTT. Its protein is CATIDEDTQYF.

This clone has only a few counts. The CDR3 loop is CSVRQGRYEQYF. CDR3 nucleotide sequence: TGCAGCGTACGACAGGGGCGGTACGAGCAGTACTTC. J is TRBJ2-7 and V is TRBV29-1, with 8 bases that match TRBD1. The CDR3 consists of 12 residues. Trimming at V came to 6 bases and at J to 4 bases, leaving 5 bases not matched to a gene. CDR1 is SQVTM, CDR2 ANQGSEA, per germline.